Below are 16 T cell receptor beta chains sequenced from a single sample in a study of cytomegalovirus exposure and HLA in healthy donors. Both 60 Vbeta primers and 13 Jbeta primers went into the PCR. Sequencing used immunoSEQ multiplex PCR; TCRdb keeps in-frame clones, though not all of them. The data hold 200,000 to 300,000 clones, with about 85% observed a single time. The sample was PBMCs. The receptors were gathered from a girl aged 2 to 9 in good health and CMV-seronegative.

The chain recombines TRBV25-1 with TRBJ2-2; D is ambiguous. V was clipped by 8 bases and J by 8 bases, with 6 bases between them. Germline CDR1 reads MGHDK; CDR2 reads SYGVNS. CDR3 length: 10 amino acids. CDR3 in DNA: TGTGCCAGCCGAGGAGGGGAGCTGTTTTTT. It codes for CASRGGELFF.

The chain employs TRBV27 and TRBJ1-1; D might be TRBD1 (5 bases). This CDR3 region has 15 residues. Germline V gives CDR1 MNHEY, CDR2 SMNVEV (reference sequence). V was pared by 0 bases and J by 2 bases, with 10 bases between. CDR3 DNA sequence: TGTGCCAGCAGTTTATCAGGGGCCGGTAACACTGAAGCTTTCTTT. Protein: CASSLSGAGNTEAFF.

The rearrangement joins TRBV2 to TRBJ1-1; no firm D call. Trimming left V 10 bases short and J 1 base short, with 10 bases between. CDR1 is SNHLY, CDR2 FYNNEI, per germline. This CDR3 spans 12 amino acids. In nucleotides, the CDR3 is TGTGCCACCGATCGGGAGAACACTGAAGCTTTCTTT. It translates to CATDRENTEAFF.

CDR3 in DNA: TGTGCCAGCAGTGGGACAGGGAGCAATCAGCCCCAGCATTTT. It codes for CASSGTGSNQPQHF. The V gene is TRBV21-1, the J gene TRBJ1-5; TRBD1 was called by the table and not checked on the DNA. TRBV21-1 is listed as a pseudogene. CDR3 size: 14 residues.

The genes are TRBV5-5 and TRBJ1-2; 8 nucleotides align to TRBD1. Germline V lookup: CDR1 SGHKS, CDR2 YYEKEE (reference sequence). CDR3 length equals 13 residues. J was trimmed by 6 bases and V by 0 bases; bases with no gene match: 1. Written as DNA, the CDR3 is TGTGCCAGCAGCTTGGGGGACAGGAATGGCTACACCTTC. It translates to CASSLGDRNGYTF.

The rearrangement joins TRBV5-5 to TRBJ2-7, with TRBD2 matching over 7 bases. V gave up 0 bases and J gave up 7 bases; unmatched junction bases: 4. Germline values: CDR1 SGHKS, CDR2 YYEKEE (reference sequence). The CDR3 totals 13 residues. CDR3 nucleotide sequence: TGTGCCAGCAGCTTGGGGGGGAGGGTAGAGCAGTACTTC. It is translated as CASSLGGRVEQYF.

Comment on this clone: Other DNA sequences in the sample encode the same CDR3. V usage is TRBV11-2 and J usage is TRBJ1-2; maybe TRBD1 (5 bases). Deletions cut 2 bases from V and 2 bases from J, with 6 bases between. CDR1 is SGHAT and CDR2 is FQNNGV in the germline V gene. CDR3 length equals 13 residues. CDR3 sequence: CASSLSGNYGYTF. DNA for the CDR3: TGTGCCAGCAGCTTATCAGGGAACTATGGCTACACCTTC.

The rearrangement joins TRBV30 to TRBJ1-2; 7 bases agree with TRBD1. This CDR3 contains 11 residues. Trimming cost V 2 bases and J 12 bases; bases outside gene matches: 6. Per the germline V gene, CDR1 is GTSNPN and CDR2 is SVGIG (reference sequence). In DNA, the CDR3 is TGTGCCTGGAGTAGGGGACAGTTGCACACCTTC. Its translation is CAWSRGQLHTF. Filled out from reference TRBV30 and TRBJ1-2, the complete variable domain reads SQTIHQWPATLVQPVGSPLSLECTVEGTSNPNLYWYRQAAGRGLQLLFYSVGIGQISSEVPQNLSASRPQDRQFILSSKKLLLSDSGFYLCAWSRGQLHTFGSGTRLTVV.

This clone was seen once. The chain carries TRBV5-1 and TRBJ1-5; D is perhaps TRBD1 (6 bases). Germline V gene lookup returns CDR1 SGHRS and CDR2 YFSETQ. V was pared by 2 bases and J by 7 bases, with 16 bases between. The CDR3 covers 15 residues. The CDR3 sequence is CASSLGGEMWQPQHF. CDR3 DNA: TGCGCCAGCAGCTTAGGGGGGGAAATGTGGCAGCCCCAGCATTTT.

The chain uses TRBV10-3 and TRBJ2-3; no definite D call. V was cut by 4 bases and J by 2 bases, with 7 bases left in between. From germline, CDR1 is ENHRY and CDR2 SYGVKD. This CDR3 comprises 13 residues. The CDR3 sequence: CAISARPTDTQYF. The CDR3 bases are TGTGCCATCAGTGCTAGGCCCACAGATACGCAGTATTTT.

The rearrangement uses TRBV25-1 and TRBJ2-7; 7 nucleotides match TRBD1. Losses at the gene ends were 3 bases for V and 2 bases for J; bases not matched to a gene: 10. This CDR3 comprises 16 residues. Germline V gives CDR1 MGHDK, CDR2 SYGVNS. CDR3 amino acids: CASSDPARDSTYEQYF. Here the CDR3 DNA reads TGTGCCAGCAGTGATCCCGCCCGGGACAGTACCTACGAGCAGTACTTC.

The chain is built from TRBV10-1 and TRBJ1-2; the D gene is possibly TRBD1 (5 bases). The CDR3 runs to 11 residues. Trimming cost V 7 bases and J 3 bases, with 6 bases left between them. Per the germline V gene, CDR1 is WNHNN and CDR2 is SYGVQD (reference sequence). The CDR3 DNA follows: TGCGCCAGCACAGGGTACTATGGCTACACCTTC. Protein sequence: CASTGYYGYTF.

The genes are TRBV19 and TRBJ2-3; D unclear. V lost 5 bases to trimming and J lost 6 bases, with 12 bases between them. The germline V gene has CDR1 LNHDA and CDR2 SQIVND (reference sequence). The CDR3 covers 13 residues. CDR3 nucleotide sequence: TGTGCCAGTAGTGGTCACTGGGCGGATACGCAGTATTTT. The encoded protein is CASSGHWADTQYF.

This chain joins TRBV14 and TRBJ2-3, with D perhaps matching TRBD2 (5 bases). The CDR3 length is 13 residues. V was pared by 0 bases and J by 5 bases, with 6 bases between. Germline-derived CDR1 and CDR2 are SGHDN and FVKESK. CDR3 DNA: TGTGCCAGCAGCCAAGAAGGAGGAGATACGCAGTATTTT. This sequence encodes CASSQEGGDTQYF. Full variable domain (outside the CDR3, taken from reference TRBV14 and TRBJ2-3): EAGVTQFPSHSVIEKGQTVTLRCDPISGHDNLYWYRRVMGKEIKFLLHFVKESKQDESGMPNNRFLAERTGGTYSTLKVQPAELEDSGVYFCASSQEGGDTQYFGPGTRLTVL.

The CDR3 DNA reads TGTGCCAGTAGTACGGGCAGAGGGCACTATGGCTACACCTTC. Protein sequence: CASSTGRGHYGYTF. The chain couples TRBV19 to TRBJ1-2; D call uncertain. Germline V gene lookup returns CDR1 LNHDA and CDR2 SQIVND (reference sequence). V lost 4 bases and J 3 bases, leaving 12 bases between the germline ends. CDR3 size: 14 residues.

The J gene is TRBJ2-7, the V gene TRBV7-9, with 8 bases aligning to TRBD1. The germline gives CDR1 SEHNR, CDR2 FQNEAQ (reference sequence). The CDR3 contains 15 residues. Trimming took 1 base from V and 2 from J; bases not matched to a gene: 4. The chain's CDR3 is CASSLGGTGTYEQYF. DNA for the CDR3: TGTGCCAGCAGCTTAGGGGGGACAGGTACCTACGAGCAGTACTTC.